This T cell receptor beta chain was found in a study of T cells after yellow fever vaccination (dated by TCRdb to the late 2010s). In the study overall: The SMART-Seq v4 Ultra Low Input RNA kit was used to prepare libraries from fractions with low cell numbers. To track T-cell clones before and after primary and booster YFV17D yellow fever vaccination, bulk TCR alpha and beta repertoires were sequenced longitudinally. The cohort comprised two healthy male donors, one aged 18 to 30 and one aged 30 to 39 years. Bulk PBMC replicates and cell subsets were isolated from blood drawn at multiple timepoints before and after both primary and secondary immunization.

This clonotype was recorded at least ten times. The specificity of this receptor is unknown. No base qualities exist here, and no much larger clone lies one base off it. In the paper's terms, the treatment or condition label means: live attenuated yellow fever vaccine strain. At every blood-draw timepoint, two biological replicates of bulk PBMCs were collected. A standard Ficoll-Paque protocol was used to isolate PBMCs from peripheral blood. RNA was extracted with TriZol from bulk PBMCs, CD4 and CD8 fractions, and dextramer-positive and dextramer-negative fractions. Sequencing took place on an Illumina NovaSeq 6000. TCR cDNA was made using 5'RACE template switching, a step that added a universal primer site and unique molecular identifiers. Priming of cDNA synthesis was performed from both the TCR alpha and TCR beta constant segments. Libraries were amplified in two PCR steps, with sample barcodes and sequencing adapters added in the second step. Libraries were sequenced on Illumina HiSeq 2500 (2x100 bp) or NovaSeq (2x150 bp). The paper's data handling went like this. MIGEC handled demultiplexing of reads and collapsing into UMI consensus sequences, while MiXCR performed V(D)J alignment. Clonotypes responding to the vaccine were identified with edgeR on replicate PBMC samples, with the criteria of FDR below 0.01 and a log2 fold change above 5 up to day 15. Bulk clonotypes were assigned CD4 or CD8 identity according to which sequenced CD4 or CD8 repertoire held them at higher abundance. TCRdb reprocessing: public reads trimmed at Q25 with fastp, clones called with MiXCR, in-frame beta chains kept. Under each unique CDR3 protein, matching rows form one entry showing the most common genes and DNA. The V and J calls shown here were made by TCRdb, not taken from the authors' results. The sample table shows about 260,000 distinct CDR3 sequences, and roughly 3.5% are seen once. In total, the top ten clones hold around 19% of the sample.

At the junction V is shortened by 6 bases and J by 6 bases, with 12 bases in between. The CDR3, from cysteine to phenylalanine, totals 13 residues. Only CDR3 DNA is held: 39 bases, read in frame from base 1. What the study reported, not specific to this receptor: Most clones expanded after primary vaccination (about 95% of CD4 and 88% of CD8) were re-detected after the booster, suggesting that broad memory maintenance occurred. Only a couple of donors were included in the study, so the extent to which the findings can be generalized is limited. A small share of clonotypes was detected in both CD4 and CD8 compartments, with the overlap likely arising from convergent recombination. Because abundant contaminating clonotypes from the bulk population could be contained in FACS-sorted repertoires, computational filtering was required. Compared with the primary T-cell response, the secondary T-cell response was faster but weaker, reaching its peak on day 5 rather than on day 15.

This sample comprised PBMCs, obtained 15 days after the yellow fever booster vaccination. The receptor was derived from a man aged 18 to 29 who received the YFV17D yellow fever vaccine. The receptor chain draws on TRBV12-3 or TRBV12-4 and TRBJ1-5, with the D gene not confidently named. CDR3 protein: CASSLRGGQPQHF. The base sequence is TGTGCCAGCAGCCTCCGTGGCGGTCAGCCCCAGCATTTT.